This entry lists 10 T cell receptor beta chains sequenced from one sample in a study of shared clonotypes between healthy human individuals (dated by TCRdb to about 2020). Library preparation employed the immunoSEQ multiplex PCR assay. This immuneACCESS table, as held by TCRdb, lists in-frame sequences with V and J called but not all clones. Of the missing ones, under half trace to an unresolved V gene in checked studies; the others have no known cause. In all, the sample holds 2 million to 2.5 million clones, and approximately 94% of those were seen once. The ten largest clones represent approximately 0.13% of the sample. The sample consisted of naive CD4+ T cells sorted from blood. This specimen's cell subset or site label, interpreted: CD45RA+ positively selected. These receptors were taken from a man aged 18 to 29 in good health.

The chain carries TRBV2 and TRBJ1-6; a weak D match, TRBD1 (5 bases). The V and J ends lost 5 bases and 5 bases respectively, with 13 bases between them. CDR1 and CDR2 (germline): SNHLY, FYNNEI. This CDR3 comprises 15 residues. DNA for the CDR3: TGTGCCAGCAGTTTTGGACACCTCGATAATTCACCCCTCCACTTT. It yields the protein CASSFGHLDNSPLHF.

The chain is built from TRBV2 and TRBJ1-2; D unclear. The length of the CDR3 is 12 residues. The germline CDR1 and CDR2 sequences are SNHLY and FYNNEI. V lost 11 bases, J lost 2 bases, and 12 bases lay in between. The CDR3 nucleotides read TGTGCCGGAACCGGAGGGAACTATGGCTACACCTTC. This gives the protein CAGTGGNYGYTF.

This chain connects TRBV28 to TRBJ1-2; TRBD1 might be the D (5 bases). This CDR3 region has 16 residues. The V gene lost 1 base and the J gene lost 0 bases, with 12 bases spanning the gap. Germline-derived CDR1 and CDR2 are MDHEN and SYDVKM. The CDR3 bases are TGTGCCAGCAGTTTATTAAACAGGATTACTAACTATGGCTACACCTTC. It is translated as CASSLLNRITNYGYTF.

V usage is TRBV29-1 and J usage is TRBJ2-6; perhaps TRBD2 as D (6 bases). Per the germline V gene, CDR1 is SQVTM and CDR2 is ANQGSEA. The CDR3 loop spans 16 amino acids. Trimming pared 1 base from V and 0 bases from J, leaving 10 bases between. As DNA, the CDR3 is TGCAGCGTTGAAGGCAGGGACTTCTCTGGGGCCAACGTCCTGACTTTC. Residues: CSVEGRDFSGANVLTF.

This clone appeared once. The chain is built from TRBV29-1 and TRBJ2-7, with TRBD2 matching over 14 bases. With V trimmed by 7 bases and J by 6 bases, 5 bases remained unmatched. Germline V gene sequence: CDR1 SQVTM, CDR2 ANQGSEA. The CDR3 spans 13 residues. The CDR3 coding sequence is TGCAGCGCCAGGACTAGCGGGAGGACCGAGCAGTACTTC. Translating it yields CSARTSGRTEQYF.

The V and J genes are TRBV27 and TRBJ2-5; D not resolved. This CDR3 contains 16 residues. The germline CDR1 and CDR2 sequences are MNHEY and SMNVEV (reference sequence). Trimming pared 0 bases from V and 1 base from J, leaving 12 bases between. CDR3: CASSLSGRPFQETQYF. DNA for the CDR3: TGTGCCAGCAGTTTATCGGGCAGGCCTTTCCAAGAGACCCAGTACTTC.

A single count supports this clone. The chain links TRBV5-1 to TRBJ2-4; D possibly corresponds to TRBD1 (6 bases). Germline CDR1 reads SGHRS; CDR2 reads YFSETQ. This CDR3 region has 14 residues. Trimming removed 4 bases at V and 5 bases at J, with 13 bases between. CDR3 region: CASSTRQAQNIQYF. In DNA form, the CDR3 reads TGCGCCAGCAGCACTAGACAGGCCCAAAACATTCAGTACTTC.

V and J are TRBV7-8 and TRBJ2-5; TRBD2 is a possible D gene (5 bases). V gave up 3 bases and J gave up 0 bases, with 11 bases separating them. Germline lookup yields CDR1 SGHVS and CDR2 FQNEAQ. The CDR3 contains 15 residues. CDR3 region: CASSFQRPYQETQYF. In DNA form, the CDR3 reads TGTGCCAGCAGCTTTCAGCGGCCGTACCAAGAGACCCAGTACTTC.

The V gene is TRBV28, the J gene TRBJ1-6, with a weak D call TRBD1 (6 bases). The V gene's germline CDR1 is MDHEN and CDR2 SYDVKM. The V end was cut by 7 bases, the J end by 0 bases, with 16 bases between. The CDR3 covers 17 residues. For the CDR3, the DNA is TGTGCCAGCATAGGTCAGGGGCTCGTCTCCTATAATTCACCCCTCCACTTT. It yields the protein CASIGQGLVSYNSPLHF. The full variable domain, with the rest looked up from reference TRBV28 and TRBJ1-6, is DVKVTQSSRYLVKRTGEKVFLECVQDMDHENMFWYRQDPGLGLRLIYFSYDVKMKEKGDIPEGYSVSREKKERFSLILESASTNQTSMYLCASIGQGLVSYNSPLHFGNGTRLTVT.

The chain carries TRBV6-5 and TRBJ2-7; D possibly corresponds to TRBD2 (5 bases). The CDR3 consists of 15 residues. Germline CDR1 MNHEY, CDR2 SVGAGI. The V gene lost 2 bases and the J gene lost 2 bases, with 13 bases spanning the gap. Written as DNA, the CDR3 is TGTGCCAGCAGTTACCGTCGAGGGCCCACCTACGAGCAGTACTTC. It translates to CASSYRRGPTYEQYF.